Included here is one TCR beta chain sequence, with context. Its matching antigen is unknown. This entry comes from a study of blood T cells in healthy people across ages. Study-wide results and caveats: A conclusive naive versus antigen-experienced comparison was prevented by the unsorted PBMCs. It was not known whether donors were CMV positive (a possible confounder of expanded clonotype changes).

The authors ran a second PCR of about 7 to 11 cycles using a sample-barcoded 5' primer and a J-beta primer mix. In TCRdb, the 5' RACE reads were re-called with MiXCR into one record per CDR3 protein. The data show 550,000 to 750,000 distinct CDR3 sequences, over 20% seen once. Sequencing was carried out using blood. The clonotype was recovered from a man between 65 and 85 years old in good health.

The CDR3 here is CASSLAVGTGDTQYF. Written as DNA, the CDR3 is TGTGCCAGCAGTTTAGCGGTCGGGACAGGTGATACGCAGTATTTT. This chain joins TRBV12-3 or TRBV12-4 and TRBJ2-3; 8 nucleotides match TRBD1. J gave up 6 bases and V 0 bases, and 5 bases lay outside the gene matches. CDR3 length: 15 residues.